This TCR beta chain is drawn from a study of blood T cells in healthy people across ages. Combining a sample-barcoded 5' primer with a J-beta primer mix, a second PCR ran for roughly 7 to 12 cycles. Each cDNA molecule, via a template-switch adaptor with 12 random nucleotides, was tagged. TCRdb passed the 5' RACE reads through MiXCR, listing each CDR3 protein once. The sample lists under 700,000 distinct CDR3 sequences, less than 25% occurring once. Findings and caveats of the study: Comparison with aged donors showed that long-lived donors had more naive CD4+ cells and higher diversity. Investigators treated diversity estimates from one million T cells as underestimates.

CDR3 size: 12 residues. CDR1 and CDR2 from the germline V gene are SGHAT and FQNNGV. V lost 3 bases and J 8 bases, leaving 10 bases between the germline ends. In its sample, this clonotype was seen a few times. Its target is unknown. These same records also appear under a second study, on T cells of mothers and their children. That report adds: Sample barcodes and 2-4 random nucleotides came from the second PCR's M1S primer.

The sample comprised blood. The source of this sequence is a boy younger than 18 in good health. The chain has TRBV11-2 and TRBJ1-2; D is unclear. The CDR3 loop is CASSFRGNGYTF. CDR3 nucleotides: TGTGCCAGCAGCTTCCGAGGGAACGGCTACACCTTC.